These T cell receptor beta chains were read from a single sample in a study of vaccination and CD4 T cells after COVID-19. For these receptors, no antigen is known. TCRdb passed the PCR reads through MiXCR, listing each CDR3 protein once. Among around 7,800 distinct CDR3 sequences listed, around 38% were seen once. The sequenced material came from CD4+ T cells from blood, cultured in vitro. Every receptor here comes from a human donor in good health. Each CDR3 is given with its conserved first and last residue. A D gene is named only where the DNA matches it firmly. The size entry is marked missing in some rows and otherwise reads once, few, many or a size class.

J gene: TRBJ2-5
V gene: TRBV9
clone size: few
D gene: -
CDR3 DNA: TGTGCCAGCAGCGTAACTCCAGCGGGCGAAGAGACCCAGTACTTC
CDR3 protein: CASSVTPAGEETQYF

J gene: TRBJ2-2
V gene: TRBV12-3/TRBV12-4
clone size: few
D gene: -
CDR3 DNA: TGTGCCAGCAGTCTACGAAGACGGCGGAACACCGGGGAGCTGTTTTTT
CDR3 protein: CASSLRRRRNTGELFF

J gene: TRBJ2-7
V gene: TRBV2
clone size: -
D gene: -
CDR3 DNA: TGTGCCAGCAGTGAGGCCCCCCATTCTTCCTACGAGCAGTACTTC
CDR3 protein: CASSEAPHSSYEQYF

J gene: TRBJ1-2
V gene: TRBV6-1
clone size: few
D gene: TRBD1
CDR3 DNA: TGTGCCAGCAGCCGCGCCGGGACAGGGGGGGACTATGGCTACACCTTC
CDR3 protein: CASSRAGTGGDYGYTF

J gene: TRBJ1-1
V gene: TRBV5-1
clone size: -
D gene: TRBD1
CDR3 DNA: TGCGCCAGCAGCTCCCAGGACAGGGGGAAAGCTTTCTTT
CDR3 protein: CASSSQDRGKAFF

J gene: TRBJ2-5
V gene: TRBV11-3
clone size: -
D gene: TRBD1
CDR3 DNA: TGTGCCAGCAGCTTAGGGACAGGGGACAGGGAGACCCAGTACTTC
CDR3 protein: CASSLGTGDRETQYF

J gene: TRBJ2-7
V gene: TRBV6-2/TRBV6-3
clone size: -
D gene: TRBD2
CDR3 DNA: TGTGCCAGCAGTTTACCCGTCCGGGGGGGAAACTACGAGCAGTACTTC
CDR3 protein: CASSLPVRGGNYEQYF

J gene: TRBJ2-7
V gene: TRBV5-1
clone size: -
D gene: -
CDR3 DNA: TGCGCCAGCAGCTTGGCTGGGTCCTCCTACGAGCAGTACTTC
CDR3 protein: CASSLAGSSYEQYF

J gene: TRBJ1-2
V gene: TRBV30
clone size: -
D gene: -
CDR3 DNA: TGTGCCTGGAGGGGATCCGCGAACTATGGCTACACCTTC
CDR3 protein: CAWRGSANYGYTF

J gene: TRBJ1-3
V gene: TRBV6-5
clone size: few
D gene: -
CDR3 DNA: TGTGCCAGCAGTCCCTCGACGGCACGCTCTGGAAACACCATATATTTT
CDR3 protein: CASSPSTARSGNTIYF

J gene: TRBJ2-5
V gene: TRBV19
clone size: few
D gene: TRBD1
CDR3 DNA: TGTGCCAGTAGTCCCAAGGACAGGATTGGGGCCCAGTACTTC
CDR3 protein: CASSPKDRIGAQYF

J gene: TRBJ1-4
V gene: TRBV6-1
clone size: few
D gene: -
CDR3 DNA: TGTGCCAGCAGCCCCGGTTCGTGGTTGGGCAAACTGTTTTTT
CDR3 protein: CASSPGSWLGKLFF

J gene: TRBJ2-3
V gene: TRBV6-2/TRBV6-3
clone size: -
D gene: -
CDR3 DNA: TGTGCCAGCAGCCACCCCCGGCCTCAGCCAGATACGCAGTATTTT
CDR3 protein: CASSHPRPQPDTQYF

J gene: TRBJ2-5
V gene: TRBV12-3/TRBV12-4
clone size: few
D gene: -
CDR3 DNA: TGTGCCAGCAGGGGAGTGAAGACCCAGTACTTC
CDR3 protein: CASRGVKTQYF

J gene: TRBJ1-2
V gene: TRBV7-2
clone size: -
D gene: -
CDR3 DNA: TGTGCCAGCGCCGACAGCGTCGGCAACTATGGCTACACCTTC
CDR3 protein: CASADSVGNYGYTF

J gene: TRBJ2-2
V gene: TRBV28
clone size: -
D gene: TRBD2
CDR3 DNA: TGTGCCAGCAGTGACGGGACTAGCCCCACCGGGGAGCTGTTTTTT
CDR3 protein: CASSDGTSPTGELFF

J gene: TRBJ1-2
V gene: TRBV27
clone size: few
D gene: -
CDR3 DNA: TGTGCCAGCAGCAACAGGGTTAGTGGCTACACCTTC
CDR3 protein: CASSNRVSGYTF

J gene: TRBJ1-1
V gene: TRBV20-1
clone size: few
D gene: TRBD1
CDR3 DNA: TGCAGTGCTGTACTTCGACAGGGGGCGAGCACTGAAGCTTTCTTT
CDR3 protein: CSAVLRQGASTEAFF

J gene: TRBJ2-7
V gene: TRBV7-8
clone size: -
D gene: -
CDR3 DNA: TGTGCCAGCAGCTTACAAATCTGGGAGCAGTACTTC
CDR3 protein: CASSLQIWEQYF

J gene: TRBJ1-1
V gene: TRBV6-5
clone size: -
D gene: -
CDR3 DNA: TGTGCCAGCAGTTCCTCGCTGTTCACTGAAGCTTTCTTT
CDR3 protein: CASSSSLFTEAFF

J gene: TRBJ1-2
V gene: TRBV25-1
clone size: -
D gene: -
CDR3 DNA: TGTGCCAGCAAACTAGAGGGGGGTCGTGGAGACTATGGCTACACCTTC
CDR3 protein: CASKLEGGRGDYGYTF

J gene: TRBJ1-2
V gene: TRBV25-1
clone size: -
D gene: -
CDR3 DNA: TGTGCCAGCAGTGAATTGAGTGACAGCCTCTATGGCTACACCTTC
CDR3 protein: CASSELSDSLYGYTF

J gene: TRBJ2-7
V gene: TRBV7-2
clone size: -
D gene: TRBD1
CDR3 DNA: TGTGCCAGCAGCTCCCCTACAGGGGGCAAAAACGAGCAGTACTTC
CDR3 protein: CASSSPTGGKNEQYF

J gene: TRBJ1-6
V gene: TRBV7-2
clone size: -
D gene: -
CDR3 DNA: TGTGCCAGCAGCTTAGAGGGCCGAGGGATTAATTCACCCCTCCACTTT
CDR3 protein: CASSLEGRGINSPLHF

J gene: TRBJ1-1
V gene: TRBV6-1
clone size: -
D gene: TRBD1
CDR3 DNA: TGTGCCAGCAGTCGACAGGGGGCAAGGGCTGAAGCTTTCTTT
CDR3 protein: CASSRQGARAEAFF

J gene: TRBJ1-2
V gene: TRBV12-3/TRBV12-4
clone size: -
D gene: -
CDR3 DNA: TGTGCCAGCAGGATGACTTTGGACAGAAGATATGGCTACACCTTC
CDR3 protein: CASRMTLDRRYGYTF

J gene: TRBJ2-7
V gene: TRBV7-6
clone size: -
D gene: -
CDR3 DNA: TGTGCCAGCAGCTGGGGAGCGGGCGAGCAGTACTTC
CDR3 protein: CASSWGAGEQYF

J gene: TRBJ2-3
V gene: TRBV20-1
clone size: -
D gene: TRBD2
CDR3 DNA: TGCAGTGCTAGGGGAGTAGCGGGGGGGCTGGGAACAGATACGCAGTATTTT
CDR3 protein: CSARGVAGGLGTDTQYF

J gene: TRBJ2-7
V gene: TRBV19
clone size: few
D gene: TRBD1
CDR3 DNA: TGTGCCAGTAGCTTATCAGGGGGCGACGAGCAGTACTTC
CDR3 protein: CASSLSGGDEQYF

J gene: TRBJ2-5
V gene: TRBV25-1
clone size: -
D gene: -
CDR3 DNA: TGTGCCAGCGCCGGGGAGTTAGTCCCCCAGTACTTC
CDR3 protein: CASAGELVPQYF

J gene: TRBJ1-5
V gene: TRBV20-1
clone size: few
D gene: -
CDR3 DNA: TGCAGTGCTAGAAGGACAGTTACGGGCAATCAGCCCCAGCATTTT
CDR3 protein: CSARRTVTGNQPQHF

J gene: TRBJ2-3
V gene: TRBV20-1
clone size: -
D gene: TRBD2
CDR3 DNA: TGCAGTGCTAGCGGCGGACTAGCGGGAGGCAGCACAGATACGCAGTATTTT
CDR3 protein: CSASGGLAGGSTDTQYF

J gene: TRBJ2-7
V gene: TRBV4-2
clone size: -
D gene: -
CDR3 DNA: TGTGCCAGCAGCCAAACGTCTAGTCCCTCCTACGAGCAGTACTTC
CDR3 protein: CASSQTSSPSYEQYF

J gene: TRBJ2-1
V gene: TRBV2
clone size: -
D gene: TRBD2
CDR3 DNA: TGTGCCAGCAGATTACTAGCGGGCACTTACAATGAGCAGTTCTTC
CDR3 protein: CASRLLAGTYNEQFF

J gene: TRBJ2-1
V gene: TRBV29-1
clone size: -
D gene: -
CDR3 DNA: TGCAGCGTTGATTCGGGCAGTAAGCAGTTCTTC
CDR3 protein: CSVDSGSKQFF

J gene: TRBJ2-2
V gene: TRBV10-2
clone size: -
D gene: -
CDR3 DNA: TGCGCCAGCGCCGGGCTAACGGCCACCGGGGAGCTGTTTTTT
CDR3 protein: CASAGLTATGELFF

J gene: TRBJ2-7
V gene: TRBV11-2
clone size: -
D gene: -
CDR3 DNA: TGTGCCAGCAGCTTAGACGAGCAGTACTTC
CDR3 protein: CASSLDEQYF

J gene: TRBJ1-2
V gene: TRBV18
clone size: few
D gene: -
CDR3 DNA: TGTGCCAGCTCACCACGGGGAGACTATGGCTACACCTTC
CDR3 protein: CASSPRGDYGYTF

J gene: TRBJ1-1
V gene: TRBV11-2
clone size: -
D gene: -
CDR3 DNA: TGTGCCAGCAGCTTACCCCCCGCTGAAGCTTTCTTT
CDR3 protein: CASSLPPAEAFF

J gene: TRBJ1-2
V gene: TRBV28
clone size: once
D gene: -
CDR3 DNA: TGTGCCAGCAGCGTCCTGAGTGGCTACACCTTC
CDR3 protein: CASSVLSGYTF

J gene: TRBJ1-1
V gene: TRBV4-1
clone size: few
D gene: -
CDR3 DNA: TGCGCCAGCAGCCGGATGGGACCCCCCGAGGGCACTGAAGCTTTCTTT
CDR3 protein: CASSRMGPPEGTEAFF

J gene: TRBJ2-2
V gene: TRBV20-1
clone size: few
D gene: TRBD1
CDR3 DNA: TGCAGTGCGAGACGACAGGGACCGAACACCGGGGAGCTGTTTTTT
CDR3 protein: CSARRQGPNTGELFF

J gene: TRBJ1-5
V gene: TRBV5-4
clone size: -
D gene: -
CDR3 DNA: TGTGCCAGCAGCTTGTGTGGCAGGGACCTTAGCGGCAATCAGCCCCAGCATTTT
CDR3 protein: CASSLCGRDLSGNQPQHF

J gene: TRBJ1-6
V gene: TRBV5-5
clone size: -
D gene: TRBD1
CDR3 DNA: TGTGCCAGCAGCACCCAGACCGGGACAGTTAATTCACCCCTCCACTTT
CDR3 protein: CASSTQTGTVNSPLHF

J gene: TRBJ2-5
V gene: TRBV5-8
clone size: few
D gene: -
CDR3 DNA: TGTGCCAGCAGCTTGGCCTTAATAGGGAGGGAGACCCAGTACTTC
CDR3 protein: CASSLALIGRETQYF

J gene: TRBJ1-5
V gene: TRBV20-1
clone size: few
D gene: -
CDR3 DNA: TGCAGTGCTAGAGATCCGAGAGGCAATCAGCCCCAGCATTTT
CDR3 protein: CSARDPRGNQPQHF

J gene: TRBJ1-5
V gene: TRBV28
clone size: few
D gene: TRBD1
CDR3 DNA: TGTGCCAGCAATGGGTTACCGGGACAGGGCTTCGCTCAGCCCCAGCATTTT
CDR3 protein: CASNGLPGQGFAQPQHF

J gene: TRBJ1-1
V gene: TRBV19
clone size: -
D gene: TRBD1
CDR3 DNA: TGTGCCAGTAGGATCCGTCGAGGGGGCGGAACTGAAGCTTTCTTT
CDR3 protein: CASRIRRGGGTEAFF

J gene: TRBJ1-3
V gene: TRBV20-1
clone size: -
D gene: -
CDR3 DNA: TGCAGTGCTAGACATCACAGGGATTTAAACACCATATATTTT
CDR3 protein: CSARHHRDLNTIYF